This record covers a single TCR beta chain. Its antigen is still unknown. Base qualities are not recorded, but no much larger clone differs from it by a single base. The data are from a study of blood T cells in healthy people across ages (dated by TCRdb to the mid-2010s). Context from the whole study: In model experiments, roughly one uniquely barcoded TCR beta cDNA molecule per two T cells was captured by template switching. To avoid experimental bias, donors of different ages were distributed randomly across sequencing lanes. Donors were grouped into four age groups: young (average approximately 15 years), middle-aged (around 39), aged (about 59) and long-lived (around 80). Using deep sequencing normalized with unique cDNA molecular identifiers, the study measured how TCR beta repertoire diversity changes with age. Two additional independent replicas of 1 million unique cDNA reads from the same blood draw were analyzed for two donors (one aged 18 to 30 and one aged 80 or older). Results the study describes overall, beyond this receptor: Compared with the aged group, more naive CD4+ T cells, fewer expanded clones and increased TCR diversity were shown by the long-lived group, suggesting age selection. Observed TCR beta diversity per million T cells fell roughly linearly with age, and a significant reduction was already apparent by age around 44. Observed TCR beta diversity correlated strongly with the percentage of naive T cells measured by flow cytometry. Donor CMV infection status was unknown, potentially confounding age-related changes in expanded clonotypes. Estimates of total diversity based on one million sequenced T cells were considered lower bounds and underestimates. Since profiling was done on bulk unsorted PBMCs, naive and antigen-experienced compartments could not be conclusively compared.

Library preparation employed 5' RACE. A second PCR of roughly 6 to 12 cycles was run with a J-beta primer mix and a sample-barcoded 5' primer. A template-switch 5' adaptor carrying 12 random nucleotides introduced a unique molecular identifier onto each TCR beta cDNA molecule. At least 2.5 million CDR3-containing paired-end reads were obtained from each sample. First-strand cDNA was synthesized from all RNA with the Mint cDNA synthesis kit, primed by a TRBC-specific oligonucleotide. After uracil-DNA glycosylase treatment, a first 18-cycle PCR used universal primers M1SS and BC2_uni_R on all cDNA. In the authors' own workflow: For normalization, 1 million high-quality reads were randomly selected from each sample, with every read carrying a distinct molecular identifier. Instead of being binned into consensus sequences, reads that shared molecular identifiers were thrown out. MiTCR, set to a Q25 quality threshold and the strictest error-elimination algorithm, was used for CDR3 identification, clonotype clustering and error correction. A nonparametric unseen species model using Euler transformation provided a lower-bound estimate of total TCR beta diversity. Clones were called with MiXCR by TCRdb after fastp trimmed the public reads at Q25, and only in-frame beta chains were retained. Each record represents a unique CDR3 protein, reported with the most common genes and DNA among its rows. Clone size and V and J calls follow TCRdb, not the original study. The sample records fewer than 2 million distinct CDR3 sequences, approximately 39% of which are singletons. Jointly, the top ten make up more than 20% of the sample.

The donors were roughly 38 Caucasian individuals from Russia, aged 6 to 90 years, who were systemically healthy. Ten milliliters of peripheral blood were drawn from each donor into EDTA-treated Vacutainer tubes. PBMCs were isolated by Ficoll-Paque density-gradient centrifugation, with at least 6 million obtained per sample. Total RNA was extracted from PBMCs with Trizol reagent, with at least 5 micrograms obtained per sample. Naive CD45RAhigh/CD27high T cell percentages were measured by flow cytometry on a PBMC aliquot from every donor. Trimmed from V: 8 bases; trimmed from J: 8 bases; junction bases lacking a gene match: 12. In the germline V gene (reference sequence), CDR1 corresponds to DFQATT and CDR2 to SNEGSKA. Counted from cysteine to phenylalanine, this CDR3 has 13 amino acids. Kept here is only the CDR3 DNA, which spans 39 bases and is read in frame from base 1.

Sequencing was carried out using blood. Rearrangement joined TRBV20-1 to TRBJ1-2, with 9 central nucleotides matching TRBD1. The receptor comes from a human donor in good health. Here the CDR3 is given as CSIPGTGWRGYTF. The sequence in DNA is TGCAGTATACCCGGGACAGGGTGGAGAGGCTACACCTTC.